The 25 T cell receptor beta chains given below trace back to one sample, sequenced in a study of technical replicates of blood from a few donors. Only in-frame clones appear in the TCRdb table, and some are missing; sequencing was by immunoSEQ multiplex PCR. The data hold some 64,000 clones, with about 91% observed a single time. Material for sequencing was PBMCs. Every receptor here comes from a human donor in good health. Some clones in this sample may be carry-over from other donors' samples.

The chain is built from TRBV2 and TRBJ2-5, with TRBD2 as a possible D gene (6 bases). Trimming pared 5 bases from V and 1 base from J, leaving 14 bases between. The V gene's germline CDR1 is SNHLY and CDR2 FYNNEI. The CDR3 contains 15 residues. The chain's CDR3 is CASSPQLASQETQYF. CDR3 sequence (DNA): TGTGCCAGCAGTCCCCAACTAGCCTCCCAAGAGACCCAGTACTTC.

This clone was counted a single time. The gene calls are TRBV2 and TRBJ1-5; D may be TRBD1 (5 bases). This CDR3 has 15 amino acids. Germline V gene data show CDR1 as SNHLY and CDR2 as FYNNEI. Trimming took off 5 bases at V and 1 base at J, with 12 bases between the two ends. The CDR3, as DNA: TGTGCCAGCAGTCAACAGGAAATGAGCAATCAGCCCCAGCATTTT. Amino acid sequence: CASSQQEMSNQPQHF.

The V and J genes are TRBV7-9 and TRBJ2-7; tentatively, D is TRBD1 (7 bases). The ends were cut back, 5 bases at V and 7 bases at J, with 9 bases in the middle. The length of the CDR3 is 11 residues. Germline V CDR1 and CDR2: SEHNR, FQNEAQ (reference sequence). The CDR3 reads CASSQGGEQYF. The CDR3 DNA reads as TGTGCCAGCAGCCAGGGGGGTGAGCAGTACTTC.

For the CDR3, the DNA is TGCAGCGTCAGGGGTTTTTCTAACACTGAAGCTTTCTTT. It yields the protein CSVRGFSNTEAFF. The chain combines TRBV29-1 with TRBJ1-1, with D possibly TRBD1 on 6 matching bases. Germline-derived CDR1 and CDR2 are SQVTM and ANQGSEA. The length of the CDR3 is 13 residues. V shed 6 bases and J shed 2 bases, with 13 bases lying between them.

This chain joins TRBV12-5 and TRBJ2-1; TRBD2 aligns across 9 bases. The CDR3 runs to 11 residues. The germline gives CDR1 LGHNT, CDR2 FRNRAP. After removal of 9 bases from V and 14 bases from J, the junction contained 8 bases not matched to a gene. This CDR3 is CASSIAGVEFF. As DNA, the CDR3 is TGTGCTAGCTCAATAGCGGGAGTCGAGTTCTTC. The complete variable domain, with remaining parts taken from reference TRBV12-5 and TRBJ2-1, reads DARVTQTPRHKVTEMGQEVTMRCQPILGHNTVFWYRQTMMQGLELLAYFRNRAPLDDSGMPKDRFSAEMPDATLATLKIQPSEPRDSAVYFCASSIAGVEFFGPGTRLTVL.

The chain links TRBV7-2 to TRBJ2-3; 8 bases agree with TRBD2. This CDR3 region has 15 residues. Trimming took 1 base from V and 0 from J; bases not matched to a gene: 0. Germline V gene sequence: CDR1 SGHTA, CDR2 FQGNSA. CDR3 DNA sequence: TGTGCCAGCAGCTTAGAGCGGGGGAGCACAGATACGCAGTATTTT. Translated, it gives CASSLERGSTDTQYF.

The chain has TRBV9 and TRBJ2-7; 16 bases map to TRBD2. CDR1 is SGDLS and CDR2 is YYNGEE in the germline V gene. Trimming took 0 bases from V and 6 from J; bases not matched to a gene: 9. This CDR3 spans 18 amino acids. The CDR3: CASSVAPGLAGGPGEQYF. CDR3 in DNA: TGTGCCAGCAGCGTAGCCCCGGGACTAGCGGGAGGGCCAGGCGAGCAGTACTTC.

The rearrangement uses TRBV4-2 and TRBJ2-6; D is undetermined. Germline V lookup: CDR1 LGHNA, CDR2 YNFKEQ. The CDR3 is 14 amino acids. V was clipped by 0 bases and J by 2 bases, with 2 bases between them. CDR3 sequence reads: CASSQDTGANVLTF. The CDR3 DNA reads TGTGCCAGCAGCCAAGATACTGGGGCCAACGTCCTGACTTTC.

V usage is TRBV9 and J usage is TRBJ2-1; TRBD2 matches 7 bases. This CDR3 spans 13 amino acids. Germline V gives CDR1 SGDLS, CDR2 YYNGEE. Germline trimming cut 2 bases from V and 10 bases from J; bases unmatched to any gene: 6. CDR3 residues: CASSVSGTMEQFF. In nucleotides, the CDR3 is TGTGCCAGCAGCGTTTCCGGGACTATGGAGCAGTTCTTC.

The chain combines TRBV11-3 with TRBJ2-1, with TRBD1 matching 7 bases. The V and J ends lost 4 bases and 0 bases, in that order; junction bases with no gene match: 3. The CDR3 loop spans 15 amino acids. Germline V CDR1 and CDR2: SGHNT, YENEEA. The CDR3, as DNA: TGTGCCAGCAGCTCGGGACAGAGCTCCTACAATGAGCAGTTCTTC. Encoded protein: CASSSGQSSYNEQFF. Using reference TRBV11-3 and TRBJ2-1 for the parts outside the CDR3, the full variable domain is EAGVVQSPRYKIIEKKQPVAFWCNPISGHNTLYWYLQNLGQGPELLIRYENEEAVDDSQLPKDRFSAERLKGVDSTLKIQPAELGDSAVYLCASSSGQSSYNEQFFGPGTRLTVL.

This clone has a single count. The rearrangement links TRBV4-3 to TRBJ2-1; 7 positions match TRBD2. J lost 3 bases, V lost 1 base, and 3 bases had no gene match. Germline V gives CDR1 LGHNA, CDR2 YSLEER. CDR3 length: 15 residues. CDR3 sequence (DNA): TGCGCCAGCAGCCAAGGTGGACTAGACTACAATGAGCAGTTCTTC. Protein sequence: CASSQGGLDYNEQFF.

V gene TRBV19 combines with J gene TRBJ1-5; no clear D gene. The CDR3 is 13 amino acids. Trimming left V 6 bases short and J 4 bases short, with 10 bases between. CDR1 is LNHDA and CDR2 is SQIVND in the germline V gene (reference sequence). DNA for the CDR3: TGTGCCAGTAGCCATCGGGGAAATCAGCCCCAGCATTTT. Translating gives CASSHRGNQPQHF.

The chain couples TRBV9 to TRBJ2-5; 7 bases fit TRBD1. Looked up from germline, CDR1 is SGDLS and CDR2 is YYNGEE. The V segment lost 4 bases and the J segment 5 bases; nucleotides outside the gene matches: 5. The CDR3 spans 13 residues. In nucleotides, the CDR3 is TGTGCCAGCAGCCCCCCAGGGGGTGAGACCCAGTACTTC. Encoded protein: CASSPPGGETQYF. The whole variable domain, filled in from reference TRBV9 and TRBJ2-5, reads DSGVTQTPKHLITATGQRVTLRCSPRSGDLSVYWYQQSLDQGLQFLIQYYNGEERAKGNILERFSAQQFPDLHSELNLSSLELGDSALYFCASSPPGGETQYFGPGTRLLVL.

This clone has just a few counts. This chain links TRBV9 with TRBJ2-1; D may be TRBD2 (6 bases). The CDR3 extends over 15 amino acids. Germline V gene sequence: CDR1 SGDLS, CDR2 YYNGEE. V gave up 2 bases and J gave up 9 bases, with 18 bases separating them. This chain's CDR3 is CASSVRDWGHSEQFF. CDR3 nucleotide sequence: TGTGCCAGCAGCGTCCGGGACTGGGGTCACAGTGAGCAGTTCTTC.

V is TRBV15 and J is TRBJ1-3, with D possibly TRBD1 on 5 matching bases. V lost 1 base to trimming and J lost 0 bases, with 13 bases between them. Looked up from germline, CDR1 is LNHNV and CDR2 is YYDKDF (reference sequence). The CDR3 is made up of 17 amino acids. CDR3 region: CATSRAGGQISGNTIYF. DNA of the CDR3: TGTGCCACCAGCAGAGCTGGCGGACAAATCTCTGGAAACACCATATATTTT.

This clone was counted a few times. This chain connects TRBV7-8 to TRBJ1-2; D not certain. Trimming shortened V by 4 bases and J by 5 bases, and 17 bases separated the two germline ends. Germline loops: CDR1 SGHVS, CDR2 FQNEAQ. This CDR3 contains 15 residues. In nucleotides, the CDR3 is TGTGCCAGCAGCTCATTTAATCCTGGACTTTATGGCTACACCTTC. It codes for CASSSFNPGLYGYTF.

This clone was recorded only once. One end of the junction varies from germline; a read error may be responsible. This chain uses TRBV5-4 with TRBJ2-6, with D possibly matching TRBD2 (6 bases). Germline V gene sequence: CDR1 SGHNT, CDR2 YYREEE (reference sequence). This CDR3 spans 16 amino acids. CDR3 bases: TGCGCCAGCAGCCAAGATAGCGGCTCTGGGGCCAACGTCCTGACTTTC. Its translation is CASSQDSGSGANVLTF.

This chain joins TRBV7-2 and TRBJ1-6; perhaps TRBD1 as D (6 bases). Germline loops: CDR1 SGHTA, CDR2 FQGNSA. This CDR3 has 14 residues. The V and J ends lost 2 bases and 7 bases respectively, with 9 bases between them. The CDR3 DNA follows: TGTGCCAGCAGCTTAAACAGGGCGAATTCACCCCTCCACTTT. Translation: CASSLNRANSPLHF.

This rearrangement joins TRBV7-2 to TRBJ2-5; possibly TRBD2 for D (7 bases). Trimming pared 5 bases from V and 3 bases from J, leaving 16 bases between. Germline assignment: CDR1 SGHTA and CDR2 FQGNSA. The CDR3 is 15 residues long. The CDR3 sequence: CASSMRGPGKETQYF. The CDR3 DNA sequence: TGTGCCAGCAGCATGCGGGGGCCGGGGAAAGAGACCCAGTACTTC.

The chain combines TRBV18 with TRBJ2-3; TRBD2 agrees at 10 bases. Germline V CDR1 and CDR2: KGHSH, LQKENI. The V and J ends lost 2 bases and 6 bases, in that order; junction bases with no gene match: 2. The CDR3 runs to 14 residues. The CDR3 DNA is TGTGCCAGCTCACCAGGACTAGCGGCTGATACGCAGTATTTT. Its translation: CASSPGLAADTQYF. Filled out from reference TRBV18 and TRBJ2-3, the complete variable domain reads NAGVMQNPRHLVRRRGQEARLRCSPMKGHSHVYWYRQLPEEGLKFMVYLQKENIIDESGMPKERFSAEFPKEGPSILRIQQVVRGDSAAYFCASSPGLAADTQYFGPGTRLTVL.

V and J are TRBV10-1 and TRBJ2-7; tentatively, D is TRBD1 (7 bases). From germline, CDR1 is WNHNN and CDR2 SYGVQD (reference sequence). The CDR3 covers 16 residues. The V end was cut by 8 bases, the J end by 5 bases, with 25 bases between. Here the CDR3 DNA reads TGCGCCAGCCTTTTAAGCAGGGCACAGGGGAGGCACGAGCAGTACTTC. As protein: CASLLSRAQGRHEQYF.

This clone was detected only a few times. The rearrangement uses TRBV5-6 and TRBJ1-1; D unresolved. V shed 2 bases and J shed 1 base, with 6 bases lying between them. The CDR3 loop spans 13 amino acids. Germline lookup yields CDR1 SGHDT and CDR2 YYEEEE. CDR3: CASSFQANTEAFF. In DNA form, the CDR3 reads TGTGCCAGCAGCTTTCAAGCGAACACTGAAGCTTTCTTT.

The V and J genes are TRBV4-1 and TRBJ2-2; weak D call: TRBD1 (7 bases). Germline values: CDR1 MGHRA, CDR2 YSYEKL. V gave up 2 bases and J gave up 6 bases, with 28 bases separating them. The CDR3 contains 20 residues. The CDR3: CASSQQPPRPYTGEAGELFF. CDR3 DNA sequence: TGCGCCAGCAGCCAACAACCCCCTCGGCCTTACACAGGGGAGGCCGGGGAGCTGTTTTTT.

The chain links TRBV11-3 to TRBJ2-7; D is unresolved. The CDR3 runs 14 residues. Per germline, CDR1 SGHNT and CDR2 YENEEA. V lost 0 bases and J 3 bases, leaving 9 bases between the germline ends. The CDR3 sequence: CASSLDGPNYEQYF. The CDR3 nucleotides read TGTGCCAGCAGCTTAGATGGTCCTAACTACGAGCAGTACTTC.

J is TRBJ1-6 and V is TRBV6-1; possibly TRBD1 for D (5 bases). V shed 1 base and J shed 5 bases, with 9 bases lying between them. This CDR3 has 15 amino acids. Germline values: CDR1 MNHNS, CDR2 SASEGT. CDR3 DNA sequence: TGTGCCAGCAGTGAAGGGCGACAGAATAATTCACCCCTCCACTTT. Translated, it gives CASSEGRQNNSPLHF.